A selection of T cell receptor beta chains follows, all from one sample in a study of cytomegalovirus exposure and HLA in healthy donors. Assay used: immunoSEQ multiplex PCR; TCRdb lists only in-frame clones, some missing. The sample includes roughly 190,000 clones, roughly a tenth seen only once; the top ten take 1% to 1.5%. The sample taken for sequencing was PBMCs. The origin of the receptors is a woman in her twenties or thirties in good health and CMV-seropositive. CDR3s include the opening cysteine and the closing phenylalanine or tryptophan. A D gene is named only where the DNA matches it firmly. Some rows mark clone size as missing; the rest say once, few, many or name a class of expanded clone.

CASLKDKSEAFF,TGCGCCAGCTTGAAAGACAAATCCGAAGCTTTCTTT,NA,TRBJ1-1,few,TRBV23-1
CSVRVQGIFGGYTF,TGCAGCGTTCGAGTACAGGGGATTTTTGGGGGCTACACCTTC,TRBD1,TRBJ1-2,NA,TRBV29-1
CATSLGQGTEAFF,TGTGCCACGAGCCTAGGACAGGGGACCGAAGCTTTCTTT,TRBD1,TRBJ1-1,few,TRBV10-3
CATSRDLTGIPGGEQFF,TGTGCCACCAGCAGAGATCTCACCGGGATCCCCGGAGGTGAGCAGTTCTTC,NA,TRBJ2-1,few,TRBV15
CASSLAVAGRVTEAFF,TGCGCCAGCAGCTTGGCCGTCGCAGGGAGGGTCACTGAAGCTTTCTTT,NA,TRBJ1-1,NA,TRBV5-1
CAWSVRSAGELFF,TGTGCCTGGAGTGTACGAAGCGCCGGGGAGCTGTTTTTT,NA,TRBJ2-2,few,TRBV30
CASSVVPDGDYGYTF,TGTGCCAGCAGCGTAGTTCCCGACGGAGATTATGGCTACACCTTC,NA,TRBJ1-2,few,TRBV9
CSGRQGNIGTEAFF,TGCAGCGGAAGACAGGGGAACATCGGCACTGAAGCTTTCTTT,TRBD1,TRBJ1-1,few,TRBV29-1
CASSVASGGLTEAFF,TGTGCCAGCAGCGTAGCCTCGGGGGGGCTCACTGAAGCTTTCTTT,NA,TRBJ1-1,few,TRBV9
CASSLVPTGAGYTF,TGTGCCAGCAGTCTAGTACCGACAGGGGCTGGCTACACCTTC,TRBD1,TRBJ1-2,few,TRBV6-5
CASRGLANTGELFF,TGTGCCAGCCGGGGACTAGCGAACACCGGGGAGCTGTTTTTT,TRBD2,TRBJ2-2,NA,TRBV6-4
CASGRGRDGTDTQYF,TGTGCCAGCGGGAGGGGGAGGGACGGCACAGATACGCAGTATTTT,NA,TRBJ2-3,NA,TRBV2
CAISESYSSGYNEQFF,TGTGCCATCAGTGAGTCATATTCGTCGGGCTACAATGAGCAGTTCTTC,NA,TRBJ2-1,NA,TRBV10-3
CAWSPSGGGDTQYF,TGTGCCTGGAGCCCTAGCGGGGGGGGAGATACGCAGTATTTT,TRBD2,TRBJ2-3,NA,TRBV30
CASSPKTGARDTQYF,TGTGCCAGCAGCCCGAAGACAGGGGCCAGGGATACGCAGTATTTT,TRBD1,TRBJ2-3,few,TRBV7-8
CASSFGAENEKLFF,TGCGCCAGCAGCTTTGGGGCTGAAAATGAAAAACTGTTTTTT,NA,TRBJ1-4,few,TRBV5-1
CASSPSGGEYEQYF,TGTGCCAGCAGCCCCTCAGGGGGCGAGTACGAGCAGTACTTC,TRBD1,TRBJ2-7,NA,TRBV9
CSVEDWTSDQRYSYNEQFF,TGCAGCGTTGAAGATTGGACTAGCGATCAGAGGTACTCCTACAATGAGCAGTTCTTC,TRBD2,TRBJ2-1,few,TRBV29-1
CATIDRANTEAFF,TGTGCCACCATCGACAGGGCGAACACTGAAGCTTTCTTT,TRBD1,TRBJ1-1,NA,TRBV10-3
CASSLGTTGTDTQYF,TGCGCCAGCAGCTTGGGGACTACGGGCACAGATACGCAGTATTTT,NA,TRBJ2-3,few,TRBV5-1
CASSARTSGRFSSYNEQFF,TGTGCCAGCAGCGCCCGGACTAGCGGGAGGTTTAGCTCCTACAATGAGCAGTTCTTC,TRBD2,TRBJ2-1,few,TRBV9
CASNLDGRATDTQYF,TGCGCCAGCAACTTGGACGGGAGGGCGACAGATACGCAGTATTTT,TRBD2,TRBJ2-3,few,TRBV5-1
CASSVVISMNTEAFF,TGTGCCAGCAGCGTAGTAATAAGCATGAACACTGAAGCTTTCTTT,NA,TRBJ1-1,NA,TRBV9
CASRTGGTGGFYEQYF,TGTGCCAGTAGAACGGGCGGGACAGGGGGCTTCTACGAGCAGTACTTC,TRBD1,TRBJ2-7,NA,TRBV19
CASGLGETRSGNTIYF,TGTGCTAGTGGTTTAGGAGAAACTCGCTCTGGAAACACCATATATTTT,NA,TRBJ1-3,NA,TRBV12-5
CASSVSGISSYEQYF,TGCGCCAGCAGCGTTAGCGGGATTAGCTCCTACGAGCAGTACTTC,TRBD2,TRBJ2-7,NA,TRBV5-1
CASSYTTGQTDTQYF,TGTGCCAGCAGTTATACGACAGGTCAGACAGATACGCAGTATTTT,NA,TRBJ2-3,NA,TRBV28
CASSQASSRSYNEQFF,TGCGCCAGCAGCCAAGCCTCCAGTCGCTCCTACAATGAGCAGTTCTTC,NA,TRBJ2-1,NA,TRBV4-1
CASIETGGNQPQHF,TGTGCCAGCATCGAGACAGGGGGAAATCAGCCCCAGCATTTT,TRBD1,TRBJ1-5,NA,TRBV6-1
CASSREDGAHEQYF,TGTGCCAGCTCCAGGGAGGACGGGGCCCACGAGCAGTACTTC,NA,TRBJ2-7,few,TRBV18
CASRSQSGWDTQYF,TGTGCCAGCCGATCGCAATCGGGGTGGGATACGCAGTATTTT,NA,TRBJ2-3,few,TRBV5-6
CAWSVRQGLGEKLFF,TGTGCCTGGAGTGTAAGGCAGGGCCTCGGAGAAAAACTGTTTTTT,NA,TRBJ1-4,NA,TRBV30
CASKMGANTEAFF,TGTGCCAGTAAGATGGGGGCCAACACTGAAGCTTTCTTT,NA,TRBJ1-1,NA,TRBV19
CASSDLSGSGTEAFF,TGTGCCAGCAGTGATTTGTCAGGGTCTGGGACTGAAGCTTTCTTT,NA,TRBJ1-1,few,TRBV2
CASSEIRSSSYEQYF,TGTGCCAGCAGTGAAATACGGTCCTCCTCCTACGAGCAGTACTTC,NA,TRBJ2-7,few,TRBV2
CASSGQGNTDTQYF,TGTGCCAGCAGCGGACAGGGGAACACAGATACGCAGTATTTT,TRBD1,TRBJ2-3,few,TRBV2
CASSLEGFDSYEQYF,TGTGCCAGCAGCTTGGAGGGGTTCGACTCCTACGAGCAGTACTTC,NA,TRBJ2-7,NA,TRBV5-4
CASSLGDGGLYEQYF,TGTGCCAGCAGCTTAGGGGACGGGGGACTCTACGAGCAGTACTTC,NA,TRBJ2-7,once,TRBV7-2
CASTSGFADTQYF,TGTGCCAGCACGTCGGGGTTTGCAGATACGCAGTATTTT,NA,TRBJ2-3,few,TRBV2
CASSLGEVNTDTQYF,TGTGCCAGCAGTCTGGGAGAGGTCAACACAGATACGCAGTATTTT,NA,TRBJ2-3,few,TRBV25-1
CASTTSGDTYEQYF,TGCGCCAGTACGACTAGCGGGGATACCTACGAGCAGTACTTC,TRBD2,TRBJ2-7,few,TRBV5-1
CASSFGGVYEQYF,TGTGCCAGCAGCTTCGGAGGGGTCTACGAGCAGTACTTC,NA,TRBJ2-7,NA,TRBV7-2
CASSQDRGGETQYF,TGCGCCAGCAGCCAAGATCGAGGCGGCGAGACCCAGTACTTC,NA,TRBJ2-5,NA,TRBV4-1
CASRLAGGPDTQYF,TGCGCCAGCAGACTAGCGGGAGGGCCAGATACGCAGTATTTT,TRBD2,TRBJ2-3,NA,TRBV5-1
CATSVTPGLSNNEQFF,TGTGCCACCAGCGTAACCCCGGGACTATCAAACAATGAGCAGTTCTTC,TRBD2,TRBJ2-1,few,TRBV15
CASSPGALAGGAKKFF,TGTGCCAGCAGCCCGGGGGCACTAGCGGGAGGGGCCAAAAAGTTCTTC,TRBD2,TRBJ2-1,NA,TRBV11-1
CASSLRLAGAYNEQFF,TGTGCCAGCAGCTTGCGGCTAGCGGGGGCTTACAATGAGCAGTTCTTC,TRBD2,TRBJ2-1,NA,TRBV5-5
CASGERGDYGYTF,TGTGCGAGCGGCGAAAGGGGCGACTATGGCTACACCTTC,NA,TRBJ1-2,few,TRBV6-1
CASRGTVNYGYTF,TGTGCCAGCAGGGGCACCGTGAACTATGGCTACACCTTC,NA,TRBJ1-2,few,TRBV2
CAIGVGGGKQTQYF,TGTGCCATCGGCGTGGGAGGAGGGAAGCAGACCCAGTACTTC,NA,TRBJ2-5,few,TRBV10-3
CASSQANRAGKYEQYF,TGCGCCAGCAGCCAAGCGAATCGGGCAGGGAAATACGAGCAGTACTTC,NA,TRBJ2-7,few,TRBV4-1
CATGEVYGYTF,TGCGCGACAGGAGAAGTCTATGGCTACACCTTC,NA,TRBJ1-2,NA,TRBV10-2